The T cell receptor beta chain under discussion was sequenced for a study of T-cell memory formation after mild COVID-19. Turning to the study itself: The TCR clusters were mostly specific to one donor.

This CDR3 contains 15 residues. The germline V gene has CDR1 SGHTA and CDR2 FQGNSA. Trimming cost V 1 base and J 4 bases, with 12 bases left between them. In its sample, this clonotype was seen once. Antigen specificity is unknown. TCRdb reprocessed the 5' RACE reads with MiXCR, giving one entry per CDR3 protein. The sample yields fewer than 500,000 distinct CDR3 sequences, around a quarter seen once. Study-wide results and limits: The pre-infection memory compartment contained some responding clones, suggesting cross-reactive memory joined. There was a balanced CD4/CD8 profile in clones contracting day 15 to 85, and later expanders leaned CD4+.

The sequenced sample consisted of PBMCs or a T cell subset sorted from them (not recorded which). The genes are TRBV7-2 and TRBJ2-3; TRBD2 is a possible D gene (6 bases). This TCR came from an adult woman who had mild COVID-19 (a few samples of this study predate the infection). Cell type and time point are not known. The CDR3 nucleotides read TGTGCCAGCAGCTTAGTCGGGAGTTGGGCAGATACGCAGTATTTT. Protein sequence: CASSLVGSWADTQYF.